These 5 T cell receptor beta chains originate from one sample sequenced in a study of cytomegalovirus exposure and HLA in healthy donors. Primers included in the PCR were 60 Vbeta and 13 Jbeta primers. Method: immunoSEQ multiplex PCR; TCRdb's copy keeps in-frame clones and lacks some. The table lists 50,000 to 65,000 clones, around 72% of them singletons. Sequences were obtained from PBMCs. These receptors were obtained from a man younger than 35 in good health and CMV-seronegative.

This chain joins TRBV10-1 and TRBJ2-2, with TRBD1 matching 9 bases. The germline gives CDR1 WNHNN, CDR2 SYGVQD (reference sequence). Trimming cost V 4 bases and J 7 bases; bases outside gene matches: 7. CDR3 length: 15 residues. CDR3 sequence reads: CASSAPGQGVGELFF. Written as DNA, the CDR3 is TGCGCCAGCAGTGCGCCGGGACAGGGCGTCGGGGAGCTGTTTTTT.

This chain uses TRBV4-2 with TRBJ2-7; 8 nucleotides line up with TRBD2. This CDR3 spans 16 amino acids. V was pared by 3 bases and J by 1 base, with 8 bases of the junction left unmatched. The germline gives CDR1 LGHNA, CDR2 YNFKEQ. The CDR3 loop is CASSQGVSGSSYEQYF. The CDR3 DNA reads TGTGCCAGCAGCCAGGGGGTCAGCGGGAGTTCCTACGAGCAGTACTTC.

In this sample, this clone turned up a few times. The chain recombines TRBV4-2 with TRBJ2-3, with TRBD1 identical over 11 bases. Germline V gene sequence: CDR1 LGHNA, CDR2 YNFKEQ. The CDR3 is 15 residues long. With V trimmed by 0 bases and J by 4 bases, 0 bases remained unmatched. The CDR3 nucleotides are TGTGCCAGCAGCCAAGAGGGACAGGGGGCAGATACGCAGTATTTT. Encoded protein: CASSQEGQGADTQYF.

The chain combines TRBV2 with TRBJ2-5; 8 bases map to TRBD2. Germline CDR1 reads SNHLY; CDR2 reads FYNNEI. CDR3 length: 15 amino acids. The junction had 7 bases not matched to a gene; V was cut back by 6 bases and J by 1 base. This CDR3 reads CASRDETSVQETQYF. CDR3 in DNA: TGTGCCAGCAGGGACGAGACTAGCGTCCAAGAGACCCAGTACTTC.

The chain employs TRBV4-2 and TRBJ2-5; the match to TRBD2 covers 8 bases. The CDR3 length is 17 residues. J lost 4 bases, V lost 0 bases, and 10 bases had no gene match. In germline, CDR1 is LGHNA, CDR2 YNFKEQ. Here the CDR3 reads CASSQDQIGAGAETQYF. CDR3 bases: TGTGCCAGCAGCCAAGATCAGATCGGAGCGGGAGCAGAGACCCAGTACTTC.